This TCR beta chain was observed in a study of cytomegalovirus exposure and HLA in healthy donors. In germline, CDR1 is ENHRY, CDR2 SYGVKD. The V gene lost 5 bases and the J gene lost 1 base, with 9 bases spanning the gap. This CDR3 has 14 residues. Clones were sequenced by immunoSEQ multiplex PCR, and TCRdb holds only the in-frame ones, with some missing. The table includes approximately 90,000 clones, roughly 92% detected once. Findings of the study overall: Cytomegalovirus association was listed for 150 to 200 TCR beta chains. Reports credit the classifier with highly specific, highly sensitive diagnosis of cytomegalovirus status.

As concerns this clone: Its specificity is not known.

The source of this sequence is a woman aged 30 to 39 in good health and CMV-seropositive. The sequenced sample was PBMCs. The chain couples TRBV10-3 to TRBJ1-5, with D unresolved. CDR3 nucleotide sequence: TGTGCCATCAGTAGTCAGTTAAGCAATCAGCCCCAGCATTTT. It yields the protein CAISSQLSNQPQHF.